Described below is a single T cell receptor beta chain sequence and its context. No antigen is known for it. The input lacks base qualities; no much larger clone sits a single base away. The data were taken from a study of OX40 agonist ivuxolimab in advanced cancers. In terms of the full investigation: The costimulatory receptor OX40 (CD134) was targeted by ivuxolimab, a fully human IgG2 agonistic monoclonal antibody. Patients were allowed to have had prior anti-PD-1, anti-PD-L1 or anti-CTLA-4 therapy, and 40% of the dose-escalation patients had been treated with checkpoint inhibitors. Partial responses occurred in three dose-escalation patients, of whom one had hepatocellular carcinoma and two had cutaneous melanoma. Intravenous ivuxolimab was administered to patients every 2 weeks at six dose levels: 0.01, 0.1, 0.3, 1.5, 3 and 10 mg/kg. Peripheral TCRbeta sequencing aimed to test whether ivuxolimab altered TCR sequence diversity and caused clonal T-cell expansion. The paper reports the monotherapy dose-escalation portion (N of about 51 patients) of the phase I ivuxolimab trial. Of the roughly 52 dose-escalation patients, hepatocellular carcinoma was present in approximately 20, melanoma in roughly 15, renal cell carcinoma in 9 and head and neck cancer in 9. A male proportion of 70% to 90% and a mean age of around 60 years, ranging from 23 to 79, were recorded for the dose-escalation cohort. Beyond this particular receptor, the publication reports: Low levels of normalized T-cell clonal expansion were also shown by some nonresponding patients. After ivuxolimab, CD8+ T cells had more expanded clones than CD4+ T cells on average. At doses of 0.1 to 3.0 mg/kg, clonal expansion of both CD4+ and CD8+ T cells in blood was seen between baseline and week 6. In the 0.1-3.0 mg/kg groups, partial responders had among the lowest normalized peripheral clonal expansion, particularly in CD8+ T cells. Antigen specificity was not determined for the clonally expanded peripheral T cells.

V and J are truncated by 7 bases and 3 bases respectively, leaving an intervening sequence of 13 bases. From the cysteine through the phenylalanine, the CDR3 covers 14 amino acids. Only the CDR3 portion is preserved as DNA: 42 bases, with reading frame beginning at the first base. Sequences LNHDA (CDR1) and SQIVND (CDR2) are obtained from the germline V gene (reference sequence). The trial excluded patients who had a history of autoimmune disease or who were on systemic immunosuppression. Peripheral blood for TCR sequencing was collected from all dose cohorts at baseline, on cycle 4 day 1, and on cycle 7 day 1. The samples were taken from a phase I, first-in-human, multicenter, open-label dose-escalation trial of ivuxolimab. The trial enrolled adults with locally advanced or metastatic head and neck squamous cell, hepatocellular, melanoma or renal cell carcinoma. Before TCR sequencing, CD4+ T cells and CD8+ T cells from peripheral blood were sorted into separate populations.

Genomic DNA was isolated from the sorted cells so that the TCRbeta CDR3 region could be sequenced. TCRbeta CDR3 regions were sequenced using the immunoSEQ Assay. The source is immuneACCESS, and TCRdb retained only in-frame sequences with V and J called. Part of the clones is not carried over; for the studies checked, unresolved V genes explain less than half of this, and the remainder is unexplained. Within this sample are 50,000 to 70,000 clones, with 70% to 90% of them counted one time only. Clones ranked in the top ten supply around 3.3% of the sample. The rearrangement combines TRBV19 with TRBJ2-1; the D gene is possibly TRBD1, with 6 bases matching. This receptor was obtained from an adult with an advanced solid tumor such as melanoma, head and neck, liver or kidney cancer. The sequences come from CD4+ or CD8+ T cells sorted from blood, collected in a trial of the OX40 agonist ivuxolimab. The nucleotide sequence reads as follows: TGTGCCAGTAATACCGGGACACACTACAATGAGCAGTTCTTC. Its translation is CASNTGTHYNEQFF.